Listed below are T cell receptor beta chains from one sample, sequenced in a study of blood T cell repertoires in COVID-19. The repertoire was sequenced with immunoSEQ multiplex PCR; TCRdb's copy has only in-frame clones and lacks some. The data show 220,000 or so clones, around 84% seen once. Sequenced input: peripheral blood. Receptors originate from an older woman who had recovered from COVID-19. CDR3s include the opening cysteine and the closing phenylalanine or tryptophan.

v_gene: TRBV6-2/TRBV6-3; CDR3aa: CASSYSGGGWRNTQYF
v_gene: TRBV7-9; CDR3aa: CASSLAGGSGNTIYF
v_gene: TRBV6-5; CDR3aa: CASRKKTGIYEQYF
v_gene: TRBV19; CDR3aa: CASSRGLAGGREQFF
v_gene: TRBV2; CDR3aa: CASKESGGGGYTF
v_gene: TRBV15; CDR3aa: CATSRGDTNFYEQYF
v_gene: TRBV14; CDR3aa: CASRHSGNSPLHF
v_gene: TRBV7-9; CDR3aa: CASSPLTGVGKTEAFF
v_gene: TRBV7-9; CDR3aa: CASSLNTYNSPLHF
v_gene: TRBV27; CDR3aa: CASREDRNYGYTF
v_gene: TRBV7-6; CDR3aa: CASSLSGTENTGELFF
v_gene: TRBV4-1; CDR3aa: CASSQAPGGAGEETQYF
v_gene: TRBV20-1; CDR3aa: CSASPGGDLNEQFF
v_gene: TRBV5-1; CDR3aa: CASSLVAGATMNTEAFF
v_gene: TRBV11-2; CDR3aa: CASLPNSGGSTDTQYF
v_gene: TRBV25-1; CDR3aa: CASSQAGGGYGYTF
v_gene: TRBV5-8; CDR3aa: CASRISGAETQYF
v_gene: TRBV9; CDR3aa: CASSVVGGPGYGYTF
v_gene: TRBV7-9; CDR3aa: CASSLTLGRYGYTF
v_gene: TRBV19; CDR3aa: CASSPRLGAGELFF
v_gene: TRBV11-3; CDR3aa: CASSLGPGGNTGELFF
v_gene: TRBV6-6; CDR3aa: CASSYPSGGTDTQYF
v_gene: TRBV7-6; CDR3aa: CASSLAPTSGVETQYF
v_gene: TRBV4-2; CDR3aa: CASSQPDRNTEAFF
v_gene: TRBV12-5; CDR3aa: CASGTPPLHGLSSTDTQYF
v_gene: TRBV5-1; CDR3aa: CASSLEDSTQYF
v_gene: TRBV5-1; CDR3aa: CASSPRTSGGSYEQYF
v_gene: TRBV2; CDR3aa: CASSPGTGGSTGELFF
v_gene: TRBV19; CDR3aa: CASSIGTSGYYEQYF
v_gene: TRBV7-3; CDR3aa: CASSLAGTMNTGELFF
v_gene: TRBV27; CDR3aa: CASSTAGGPHTGELFF
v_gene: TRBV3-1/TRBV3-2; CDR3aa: CASSPRLNTEAFF
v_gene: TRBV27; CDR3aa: CASSSQLESSYNEQFF
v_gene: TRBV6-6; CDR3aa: CASSKQGSEAFF
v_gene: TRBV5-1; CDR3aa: CASSLVGGAYEQYF
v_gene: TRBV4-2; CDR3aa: CASSQDKGGAETQYF
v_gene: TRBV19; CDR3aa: CASSIGLAGEGQFF
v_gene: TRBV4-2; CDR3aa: CASSQGLPSTDTQYF
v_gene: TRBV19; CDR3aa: CASSIPPGAWGNQPQHF
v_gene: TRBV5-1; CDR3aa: CASRDPTGYNEQFF
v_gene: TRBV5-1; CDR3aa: CASSLGGGGPDTQYF
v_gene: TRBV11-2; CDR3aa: CASSHPGGGRDTQYF
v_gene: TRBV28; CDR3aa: CASSLQKTGEHF
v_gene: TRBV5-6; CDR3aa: CASSFLEDTQYF
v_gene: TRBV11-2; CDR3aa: CASRTLRGRVNYGYTF
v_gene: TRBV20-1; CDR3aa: CSASSGTGGNLNNQPQHF
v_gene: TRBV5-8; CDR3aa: CASSSRANYGYTF
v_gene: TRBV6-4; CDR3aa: CASSAEGGEPQHF
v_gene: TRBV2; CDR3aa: CATIGPTSNTEAFF
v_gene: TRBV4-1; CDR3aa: CASGQERGQGHNEQFF
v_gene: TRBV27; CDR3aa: CASSLVAGGPNEQFF
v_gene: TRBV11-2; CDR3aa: CASSFGTGTDTQYF
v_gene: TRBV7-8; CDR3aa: CASSPSANYGYTF
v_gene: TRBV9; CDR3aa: CASSVGGDLSGTGELFF